The next 4 T cell receptor beta chains were all read from a single sample in a study of molecular identifiers for immune sequencing clone quantification. TCRdb re-called the PCR reads with MiXCR, one entry per CDR3 protein. The sample carries about 640,000 distinct CDR3 sequences, 15% to 20% recorded once. The sample taken for sequencing was naive CD8+ T cells from blood, with Jurkat cell RNA spiked in. Subset described: FACS-sorted CD8+CD4-CCR7+CD45RA+ naive T cells. Source of these receptors: a human donor in good health. Some libraries in this study had Jurkat cell RNA spiked in.

At least ten counts were recorded for this clonotype. The chain links TRBV5-1 to TRBJ2-7; D is unclear. The CDR3 contains 13 residues. V was trimmed by 1 base and J by 5 bases, leaving 10 bases between them. Germline-derived CDR1 and CDR2 are SGHRS and YFSETQ. The DNA for the CDR3 is TGCGCCAGCAGCTTGAGGCAGCAGAACGAGCAGTACTTC. It is translated as CASSLRQQNEQYF.

Only a few counts were recorded for this clonotype. The chain uses TRBV13 and TRBJ2-7; perhaps D is TRBD1 or TRBD2 (5 bases each). The CDR3 has 14 residues. Trimming took 5 bases from V and 2 from J, leaving 13 bases between them. Germline V gene lookup returns CDR1 PRHDT and CDR2 FYEKMQ (reference sequence). The CDR3 region has the DNA TGTGCCAGCAGCAGCCGGGACGAAGCCTACGAGCAGTACTTC. It translates to CASSSRDEAYEQYF. Drawing the rest from reference TRBV13 and TRBJ2-7, the complete variable domain is AAGVIQSPRHLIKEKRETATLKCYPIPRHDTVYWYQQGPGQDPQFLISFYEKMQSDKGSIPDRFSAQQFSDYHSELNMSSLELGDSALYFCASSSRDEAYEQYFGPGTRLTVT.

This clonotype was counted ten times or more. V and J are TRBV4-3 and TRBJ2-2; 11 bases are shared with TRBD1. Germline values: CDR1 LGHNA, CDR2 YSLEER. This CDR3 comprises 15 residues. V shed 8 bases and J 4 bases; nucleotides not matched to a gene: 6. CDR3 region: CASGKGQGVTGELFF. The CDR3 region has the DNA TGCGCCAGCGGAAAGGGACAGGGGGTCACCGGGGAGCTGTTTTTT.

This clonotype was observed many times. The genes are TRBV7-9 and TRBJ1-1, with 11 bases identical to TRBD1. J gave up 5 bases and V 0 bases, and 2 bases lay outside the gene matches. This CDR3 is 15 amino acids long. Germline loops: CDR1 SEHNR, CDR2 FQNEAQ (reference sequence). Written as DNA, the CDR3 is TGTGCCAGCAGCTTAGCGGGACAGGGGGGGACTGAAGCTTTCTTT. Translating it yields CASSLAGQGGTEAFF.